The clone carrying this T cell receptor (beta chain) was found once. Authors' data handling: Nucleated cell counts were estimated from reference gene primer amplification. Data came from immunoSEQ multiplex PCR; TCRdb stores just in-frame clones and leaves some out. V, J and clone size were drawn from that table, and D and trimming were deduced from the DNA. The table lists fewer than 250,000 clones, 65% to 90% of them singletons. This entry belongs to a study of blood T cell repertoires in COVID-19. Study summary: Acute and convalescent COVID-19 samples came from the United States, Italy and Spain. Nucleic acid was either cDNA or gDNA, and it came from T cells, B-cell-depleted T cells, or PBMCs.

Assignments of participants to cohorts depended upon their own reported clinical history. This sequence was found in a woman in her forties or fifties with acute COVID-19. The sequenced material came from PBMCs or T cells enriched from blood (not recorded which).

In nucleotides, the CDR3 is TGTGCCAGCAGCCGTGTGGGGCAGGGGAACGAAAAACTGTTTTTT. It is translated as CASSRVGQGNEKLFF. The chain joins TRBV4-2 to TRBJ1-4; TRBD1 might be the D (6 bases). This CDR3 spans 15 amino acids. The germline gives CDR1 LGHNA, CDR2 YNFKEQ. Deletions cut 4 bases from V and 8 bases from J, with 17 bases between.